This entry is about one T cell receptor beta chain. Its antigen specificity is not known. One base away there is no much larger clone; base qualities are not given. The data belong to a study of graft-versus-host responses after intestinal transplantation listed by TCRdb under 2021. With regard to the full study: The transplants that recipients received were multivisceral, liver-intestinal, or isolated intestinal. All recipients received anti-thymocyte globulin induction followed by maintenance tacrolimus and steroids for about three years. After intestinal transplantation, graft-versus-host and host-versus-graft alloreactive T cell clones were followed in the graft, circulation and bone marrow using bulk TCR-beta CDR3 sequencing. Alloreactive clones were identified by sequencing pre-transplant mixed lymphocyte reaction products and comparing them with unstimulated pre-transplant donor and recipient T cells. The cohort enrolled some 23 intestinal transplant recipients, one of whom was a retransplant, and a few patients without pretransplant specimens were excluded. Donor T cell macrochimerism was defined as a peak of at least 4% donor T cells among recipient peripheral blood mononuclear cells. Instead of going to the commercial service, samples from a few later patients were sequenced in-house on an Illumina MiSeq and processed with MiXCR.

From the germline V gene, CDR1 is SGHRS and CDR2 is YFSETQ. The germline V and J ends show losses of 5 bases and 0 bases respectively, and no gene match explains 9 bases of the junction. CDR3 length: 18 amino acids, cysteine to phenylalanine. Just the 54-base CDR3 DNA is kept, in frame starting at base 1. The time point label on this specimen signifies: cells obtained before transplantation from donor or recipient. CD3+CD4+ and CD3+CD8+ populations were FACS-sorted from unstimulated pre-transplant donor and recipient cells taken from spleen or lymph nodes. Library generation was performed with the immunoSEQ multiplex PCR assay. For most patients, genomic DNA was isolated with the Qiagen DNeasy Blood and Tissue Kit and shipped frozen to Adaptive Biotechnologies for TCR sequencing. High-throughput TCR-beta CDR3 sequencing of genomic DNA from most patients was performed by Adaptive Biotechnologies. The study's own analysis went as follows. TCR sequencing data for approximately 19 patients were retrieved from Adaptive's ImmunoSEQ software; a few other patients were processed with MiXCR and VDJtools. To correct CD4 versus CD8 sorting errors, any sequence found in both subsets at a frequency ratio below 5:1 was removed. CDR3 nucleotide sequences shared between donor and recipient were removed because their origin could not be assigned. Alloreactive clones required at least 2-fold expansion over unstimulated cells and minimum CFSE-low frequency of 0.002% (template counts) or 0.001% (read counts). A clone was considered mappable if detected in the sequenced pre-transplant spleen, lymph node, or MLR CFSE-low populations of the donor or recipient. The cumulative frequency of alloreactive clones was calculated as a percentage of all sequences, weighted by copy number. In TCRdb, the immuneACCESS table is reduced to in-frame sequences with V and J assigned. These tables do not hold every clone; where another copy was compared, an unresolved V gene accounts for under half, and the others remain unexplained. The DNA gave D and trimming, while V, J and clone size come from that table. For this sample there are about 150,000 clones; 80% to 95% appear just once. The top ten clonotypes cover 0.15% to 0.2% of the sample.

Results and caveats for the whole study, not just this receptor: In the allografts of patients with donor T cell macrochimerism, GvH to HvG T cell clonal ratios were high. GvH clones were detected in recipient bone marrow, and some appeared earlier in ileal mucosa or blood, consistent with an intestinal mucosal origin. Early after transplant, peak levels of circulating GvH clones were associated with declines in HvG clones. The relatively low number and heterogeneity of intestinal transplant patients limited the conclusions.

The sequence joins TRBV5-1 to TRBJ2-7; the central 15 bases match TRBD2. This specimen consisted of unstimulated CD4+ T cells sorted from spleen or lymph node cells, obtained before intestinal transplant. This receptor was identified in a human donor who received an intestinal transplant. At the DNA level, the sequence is TGCGCCAGCAGTCTTGGACTAGCGGGAGGGTTACCCTCCTACGAGCAGTACTTC. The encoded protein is CASSLGLAGGLPSYEQYF.